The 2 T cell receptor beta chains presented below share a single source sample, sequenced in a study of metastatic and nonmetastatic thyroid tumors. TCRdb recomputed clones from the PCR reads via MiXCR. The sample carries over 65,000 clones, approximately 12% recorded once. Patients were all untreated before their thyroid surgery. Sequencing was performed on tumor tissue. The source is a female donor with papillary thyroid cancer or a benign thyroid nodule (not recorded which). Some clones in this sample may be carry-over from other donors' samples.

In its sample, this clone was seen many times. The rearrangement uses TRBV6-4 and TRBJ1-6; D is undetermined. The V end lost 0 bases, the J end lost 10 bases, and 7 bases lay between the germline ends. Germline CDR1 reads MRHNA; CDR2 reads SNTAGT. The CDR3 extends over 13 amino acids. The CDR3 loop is CASSDSMGSPLHF. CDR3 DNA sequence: TGTGCCAGCAGTGACTCGATGGGCTCACCCCTCCACTTT.

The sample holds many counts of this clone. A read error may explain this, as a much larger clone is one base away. The CDR3 protein is CASSLGGREQHF. The CDR3 DNA reads as TGCGCCAGCAGCTTGGGAGGGCGCGAGCAGCACTTC. The chain carries TRBV5-1 and TRBJ2-7, with D maybe TRBD2 (5 bases). The CDR3 extends over 12 amino acids. Germline V gene data show CDR1 as SGHRS and CDR2 as YFSETQ.